One sample yielded the 21 T cell receptor beta chains listed below, sequenced in a study of tumor-infiltrating lymphocytes in primary liver carcinoma. The blood RNA (from unsorted whole blood) was obtained, and germline DNA was also extracted. Researchers generated TCR beta cDNA from approximately 500 ng of total RNA, relying on a constant-region primer. Libraries for TCR beta were built through three nested multiplex PCR rounds, which together made up a slightly modified ARM-PCR procedure. Running 9 to 10 cycles apiece, the first two PCR rounds relied on TRBV1-TRBV30 forward primers together with a C-beta reverse primer. Each CDR3 protein gets one entry after TCRdb re-called the multiplex PCR reads with MiXCR. Counted here are about 200,000 distinct CDR3 sequences, 65% occurring once; the ten biggest clones make up approximately 6.5%. The sample consisted of peripheral blood. The receptor set was obtained from an older woman with primary liver carcinoma and hepatitis B virus infection.

Details on this clonotype: Since a much larger clone is just one base distant, this may be a read error. The chain recombines TRBV7-9 with TRBJ2-2; 9 nucleotides match TRBD1. The CDR3 spans 15 residues. CDR1 is SEHNR, CDR2 FQNEAQ, per germline (reference sequence). V dropped 1 base and J dropped 10; count of bases not matched to a gene: 7. This CDR3 reads CASSLEGQGSVELFF. The CDR3 DNA follows: TGTGCCAGCAGCTTAGAGGGACAGGGCTCCGTGGAGCTGTTTTTT.

With respect to this clonotype: No conserved phenylalanine or tryptophan ends this CDR3, so it is likely a read error. This chain connects TRBV6-2 or TRBV6-3 to TRBJ1-5, with D hard to call. Germline V gene lookup returns CDR1 MNHEY and CDR2 SVGEGT. There are 14 residues in the CDR3. Trimming took 0 bases from V and 4 from J, leaving 7 bases between them. CDR3 region: CASSYSYGNQPQHS. CDR3 nucleotide sequence: TGTGCCAGCAGTTACTCCTACGGAAATCAGCCCCAGCATTCT.

This clonotype appeared a single time. Just one base apart from a much larger clone, this may be a read error. The rearrangement links TRBV2 to TRBJ2-7; D is tentatively TRBD1 or TRBD2 (6 bases each). The germline CDR1 and CDR2 sequences are SNHLY and FYNNEI. CDR3 length: 12 residues. The ends were cut back, 7 bases at V and 6 bases at J, with 13 bases in the middle. The chain's CDR3 is CASKGEAAEQYF. Here the CDR3 DNA reads TGTGCCAGCAAGGGGGAGGCTGCCGAGCAGTACTTC.

About this clonotype: Mismatch with germline at one junction end may stem from a read error. The chain combines TRBV11-2 with TRBJ2-5; 10 bases line up with TRBD1. The CDR3 covers 15 residues. The germline gives CDR1 SGHAT, CDR2 FQNNGV. The CDR3 coding sequence is TGTGCCGGCAGTAGTTGGGACAGGGGTATCGAGACCCAGTACTTC. This encodes CAGSSWDRGIETQYF. The whole variable domain, remainder taken from reference TRBV11-2 and TRBJ2-5, is EAGVAQSPRYKIIEKRQSVAFWCNPISGHATLYWYQQILGQGPKLLIQFQNNGVVDDSQLPKDRFSAERLKGVDSTLKIQPAKLEDSAVYLCAGSSWDRGIETQYFGPGTRLLVL.

V gene TRBV11-3 combines with J gene TRBJ2-3; 13 nucleotides line up with TRBD2. Trimming removed 1 base from V and 6 bases from J; junction bases left unmatched: 10. CDR1 and CDR2 (germline): SGHNT, YENEEA. The CDR3 runs 18 residues. The CDR3 sequence: CASSLGLAGGRFIDTQYF. The CDR3 nucleotides are TGTGCCAGCAGCTTAGGACTAGCGGGAGGCCGATTCATTGATACGCAGTATTTT.

Worth noting for this clonotype: A much bigger clone sits one base away, suggesting this may be a read error. The CDR3 loop reads CASNQGSPLPGQEFNEKLFF. The CDR3 nucleotides read TGCGCCAGCAACCAAGGATCCCCCCTTCCGGGACAGGAGTTTAATGAAAAACTGTTTTTT. The chain employs TRBV4-1 and TRBJ1-4, with TRBD1 matching over 8 bases. This CDR3 is 20 amino acids long. Germline V gene sequence: CDR1 MGHRA, CDR2 YSYEKL.

This chain links TRBV11-2 with TRBJ2-7; TRBD2 is a possible D gene (5 bases). V lost 6 bases to trimming and J lost 4 bases, with 19 bases between them. Germline V gene sequence: CDR1 SGHAT, CDR2 FQNNGV. CDR3 length equals 15 residues. The CDR3 bases are TGTGCCAGCAGTTCGACCGTGACTACCCTATACGAGCAGTACTTC. Residues: CASSSTVTTLYEQYF.

In regard to this clonotype: A much bigger clone sits one base away, suggesting this may be a read error. The chain combines TRBV7-8 with TRBJ2-1, with 7 bases identical to TRBD2. Trimming at V came to 7 bases and at J to 4 bases, leaving 13 bases not matched to a gene. This CDR3 has 16 residues. Germline V gene data show CDR1 as SGHVS and CDR2 as FQNEAQ. The CDR3 loop is CASNSTSSYTYNEQFF. CDR3 DNA: TGTGCCAGCAACTCGACTAGCTCATACACGTACAATGAGCAGTTCTTC.

V and J are TRBV24-1 and TRBJ2-1; a weak D match, TRBD2 (7 bases). Germline CDR1 and CDR2: KGHDR and SFDVKD. Trimming shortened V by 4 bases and J by 9 bases, and 15 bases separated the two germline ends. The CDR3 consists of 14 residues. The CDR3 reads CATSDTGGGGEQFF. The CDR3, as DNA: TGTGCCACCAGTGACACTGGGGGGGGCGGTGAGCAGTTCTTC.

Of note for this clonotype: An end of the junction differs from the germline gene, which may be a read error. V usage is TRBV11-1 and J usage is TRBJ2-5; 10 nucleotides match TRBD1. Germline loops: CDR1 SGHAT, CDR2 FQDESV (reference sequence). CDR3 length equals 15 residues. CDR3 sequence reads: CASSLRTGGGETQYF. In DNA form, the CDR3 reads TGTGCCAGCAGCCTCAGGACAGGGGGGGGAGAGACACAGTACTTC.

The gene calls are TRBV25-1 and TRBJ2-1, with D perhaps matching TRBD1 (5 bases). With 2 bases removed from V and 7 bases from J, the gap between germline ends came to 12 bases. The CDR3 is made up of 14 amino acids. Per the germline V gene, CDR1 is MGHDK and CDR2 is SYGVNS. The CDR3 here is CASSEGGAMNEQFF. The CDR3 DNA sequence: TGTGCCAGCAGTGAAGGTGGGGCCATGAATGAGCAGTTCTTC.

V is TRBV7-8 and J is TRBJ2-3; D may be TRBD2 (5 bases). Per the germline V gene, CDR1 is SGHVS and CDR2 is FQNEAQ. The CDR3 is 15 residues long. V lost 4 bases to trimming and J lost 2 bases, with 13 bases between them. The CDR3 here is CASSSGIGLTDTQYF. Written as DNA, the CDR3 is TGTGCCAGCAGCTCCGGGATAGGTCTCACAGATACGCAGTATTTT.

Of note for this clonotype: At one end, the junction sequence differs from germline, possibly due to a read error. For the CDR3, the DNA is TGTGCCAGCTCACTTGACAGGGTTAATCAGGCCCAGCATTTT. This translates into CASSLDRVNQAQHF. The J gene is TRBJ1-5, the V gene TRBV18; 7 bases line up with TRBD1. The CDR3 covers 14 residues. CDR1 KGHSH and CDR2 LQKENI come from the germline V gene.

The V gene is TRBV28, the J gene TRBJ2-3; 7 positions match TRBD2. Trimming cost V 8 bases and J 4 bases; bases outside gene matches: 12. Per germline, CDR1 MDHEN and CDR2 SYDVKM. The CDR3 consists of 15 residues. CDR3 sequence: CASLKSGMGSDTQYF. The CDR3 DNA sequence: TGTGCCAGCCTAAAGAGCGGGATGGGCTCAGATACGCAGTATTTT. Based on the CDR3 plus reference TRBV28 and TRBJ2-3, the full variable domain is DVKVTQSSRYLVKRTGEKVFLECVQDMDHENMFWYRQDPGLGLRLIYFSYDVKMKEKGDIPEGYSVSREKKERFSLILESASTNQTSMYLCASLKSGMGSDTQYFGPGTRLTVL.

Notes on this clonotype: This may stem from a read error, because a much larger clone lies one nucleotide away. The chain carries TRBV10-3 and TRBJ2-1; 10 bases fit TRBD1. Trimming removed 11 bases from V and 2 bases from J; junction bases left unmatched: 9. Germline-derived CDR1 and CDR2 are ENHRY and SYGVKD. CDR3 length: 15 amino acids. Here the CDR3 reads CAVTGDRGTYNEQFF. DNA for the CDR3: TGTGCCGTCACTGGGGACAGGGGTACCTACAATGAGCAGTTCTTC.

This clonotype has only a few counts. The chain uses TRBV5-8 and TRBJ2-1; 11 positions agree with TRBD2. V shed 5 bases, J shed 6 bases, and the junction held 7 bases outside the gene matches. CDR1 and CDR2 from the germline V gene are SGHTS and YDEGEE. The CDR3 is 15 amino acids. The CDR3, as DNA: TGTGCCAGCAGTTTTAGCGGGAGGGTCGGCAATGAGCAGTTCTTC. Its translation: CASSFSGRVGNEQFF.

The table lists this clonotype with many counts. The chain couples TRBV4-1 to TRBJ1-2; D uncertain. The V and J ends lost 2 bases and 4 bases respectively, with 5 bases between them. The CDR3 contains 12 residues. Germline V gene data show CDR1 as MGHRA and CDR2 as YSYEKL. CDR3 region: CASSQNSYGYTF. In DNA, the CDR3 is TGCGCCAGCAGCCAAAACAGCTATGGCTACACCTTC.

This clonotype was picked up many times. The gene calls are TRBV12-3 or TRBV12-4 and TRBJ1-5; 7 bases match TRBD1. The V gene end was trimmed by 3 bases and the J gene end by 0 bases; junction bases not matched to a gene: 5. The CDR3 contains 16 residues. The CDR3 loop reads CASSLRGGNSNQPQHF. CDR3 in DNA: TGTGCCAGCAGTTTGAGAGGGGGCAATAGCAATCAGCCCCAGCATTTT.

Concerning this clonotype itself: Likely a read error: the CDR3 ends without its conserved phenylalanine or tryptophan. The chain has TRBV4-2 and TRBJ2-1, with D possibly TRBD1 on 6 matching bases. This CDR3 spans 16 amino acids. The germline V gene has CDR1 LGHNA and CDR2 YNFKEQ. The V end lost 2 bases, the J end lost 3 bases, and 14 bases lay between the germline ends. CDR3 protein: CASSQNLGAIYNEQFY. CDR3 sequence (DNA): TGTGCCAGCAGCCAAAATTTGGGGGCCATCTACAATGAGCAGTTCTAC.

As to this clonotype: Sequence at one end of the junction differs from germline and may be a read error. The J gene is TRBJ2-7, the V gene TRBV18, with 13 bases identical to TRBD2. This CDR3 is built from 15 residues. The germline V gene has CDR1 KGHSH and CDR2 LQKENI. Here the CDR3 reads CANSRGLAGAYEQYF. The CDR3 DNA follows: TGTGCCAACTCACGAGGACTAGCGGGAGCCTACGAGCAGTACTTC.

Comment on this clonotype: A much larger clone is a single base away; this may be a read error. The chain is built from TRBV12-3 or TRBV12-4 and TRBJ2-3; D unresolved. The CDR3 has 12 amino acids. The CDR3 region is CAGSPGTDTQYF. The CDR3 nucleotides are TGTGCCGGCAGTCCAGGAACAGATACGCAGTATTTT.